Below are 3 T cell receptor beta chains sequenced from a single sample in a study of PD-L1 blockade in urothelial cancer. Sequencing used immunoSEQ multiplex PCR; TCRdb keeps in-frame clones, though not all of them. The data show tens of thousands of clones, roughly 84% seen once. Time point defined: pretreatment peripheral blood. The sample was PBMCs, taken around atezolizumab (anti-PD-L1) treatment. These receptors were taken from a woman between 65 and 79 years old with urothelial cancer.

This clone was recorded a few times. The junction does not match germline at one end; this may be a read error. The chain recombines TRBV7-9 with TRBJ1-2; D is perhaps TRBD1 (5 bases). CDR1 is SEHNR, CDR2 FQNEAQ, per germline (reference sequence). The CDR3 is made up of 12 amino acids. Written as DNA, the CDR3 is TGCGTGGACAATTCAAAGCCCACTGGCTACACCTTC. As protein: CVDNSKPTGYTF.

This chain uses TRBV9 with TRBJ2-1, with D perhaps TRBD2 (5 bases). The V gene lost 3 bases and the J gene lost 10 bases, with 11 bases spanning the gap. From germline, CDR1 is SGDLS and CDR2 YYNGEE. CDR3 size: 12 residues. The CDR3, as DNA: TGTGCCAGCAGCGGACTAAGCGGCGAGCAGTTCTTC. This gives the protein CASSGLSGEQFF.

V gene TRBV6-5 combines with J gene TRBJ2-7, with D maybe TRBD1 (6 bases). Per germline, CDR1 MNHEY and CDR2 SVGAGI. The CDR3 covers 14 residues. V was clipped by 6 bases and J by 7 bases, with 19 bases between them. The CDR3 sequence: CASSSTGYGGEQYF. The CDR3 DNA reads TGTGCCAGCAGCTCTACAGGGTATGGGGGAGAGCAGTACTTC.